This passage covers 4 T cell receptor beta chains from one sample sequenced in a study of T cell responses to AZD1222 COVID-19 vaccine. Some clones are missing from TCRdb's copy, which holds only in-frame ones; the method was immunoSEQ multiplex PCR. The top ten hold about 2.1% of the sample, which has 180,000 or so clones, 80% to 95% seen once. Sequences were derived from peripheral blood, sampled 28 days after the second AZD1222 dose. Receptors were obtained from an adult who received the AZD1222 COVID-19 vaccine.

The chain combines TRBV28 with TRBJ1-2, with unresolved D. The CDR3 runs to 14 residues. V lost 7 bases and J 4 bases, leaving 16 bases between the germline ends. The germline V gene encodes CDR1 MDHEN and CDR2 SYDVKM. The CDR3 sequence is CASTLGGEVYGYTF. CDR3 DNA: TGTGCCAGCACCCTAGGTGGGGAGGTCTATGGCTACACCTTC.

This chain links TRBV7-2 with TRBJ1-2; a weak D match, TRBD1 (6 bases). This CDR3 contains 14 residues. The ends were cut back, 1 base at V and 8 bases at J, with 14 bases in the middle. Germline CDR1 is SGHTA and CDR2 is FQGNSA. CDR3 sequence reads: CASSLVSGAYGYTF. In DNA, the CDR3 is TGTGCCAGCAGCTTAGTTTCAGGGGCATACGGCTACACCTTC.

CDR3 bases: TGCGCCAGCAGCCAAGGTGGAGGGCGAAGGACTCCCCTTATGGCAACTAATGAAAAACTGTTTTTT. This encodes CASSQGGGRRTPLMATNEKLFF. V gene TRBV4-1 combines with J gene TRBJ1-4; D is uncertain. This CDR3 is 22 amino acids long. The germline gives CDR1 MGHRA, CDR2 YSYEKL. V lost 1 base and J 0 bases, leaving 27 bases between the germline ends.

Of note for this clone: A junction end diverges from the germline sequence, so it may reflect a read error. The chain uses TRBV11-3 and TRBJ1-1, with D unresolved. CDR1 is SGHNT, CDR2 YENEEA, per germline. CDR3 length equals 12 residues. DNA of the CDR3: TGTGCCAGCAGCATAGAGGAAGGGAGGACTTTCTTT. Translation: CASSIEEGRTFF.